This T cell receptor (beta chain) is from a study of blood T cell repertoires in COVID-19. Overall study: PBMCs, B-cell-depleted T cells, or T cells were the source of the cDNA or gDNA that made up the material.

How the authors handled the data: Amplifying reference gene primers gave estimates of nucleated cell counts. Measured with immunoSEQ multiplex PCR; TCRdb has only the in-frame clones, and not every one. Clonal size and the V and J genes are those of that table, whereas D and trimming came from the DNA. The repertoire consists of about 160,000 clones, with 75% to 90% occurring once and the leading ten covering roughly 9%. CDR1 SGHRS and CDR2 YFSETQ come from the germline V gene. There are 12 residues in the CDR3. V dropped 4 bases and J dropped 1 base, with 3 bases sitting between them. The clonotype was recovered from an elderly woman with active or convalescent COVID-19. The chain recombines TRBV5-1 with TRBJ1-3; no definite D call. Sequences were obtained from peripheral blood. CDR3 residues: CASSHSGNTIYF. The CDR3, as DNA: TGCGCCAGCAGCCATTCTGGAAACACCATATATTTT.